The 14 T cell receptor beta chains below were found in one sample sequenced in a study of T cells in Graves' hyperthyroidism and ophthalmopathy. Using RNA transcripts as the source, TCR beta CDR3 regions were amplified. First-round RT-PCR of the TCR CDR3 relied on the HTBI primer set. TCRdb ran MiXCR on the multiplex PCR reads and lists one entry per CDR3 protein. The sample has some 500,000 distinct CDR3 sequences; around 14% are singletons. Sequenced sample: blood. The source of these receptors is a woman younger than 35 with Graves' hyperthyroidism.

This clonotype occurred a few times. The V call is TRBV7-3, the J call TRBJ1-1; D not certain. Germline loops: CDR1 SGHTA, CDR2 FQGTGA. With 3 bases removed from V and 3 bases from J, the gap between germline ends came to 8 bases. This CDR3 has 13 residues. CDR3 coding DNA: TGTGCCAGCAGCTTCGAGGGCTACACTGAAGCTTTCTTT. Amino acids: CASSFEGYTEAFF. The full variable domain, its missing parts supplied by reference TRBV7-3 and TRBJ1-1, is GAGVSQTPSNKVTEKGKYVELRCDPISGHTALYWYRQSLGQGPEFLIYFQGTGAADDSGLPNDRFFAVRPEGSVSTLKIQRTERGDSAVYLCASSFEGYTEAFFGQGTRLTVV.

This clonotype showed up many times. This sequence joins TRBV7-3 and TRBJ2-1; tentatively, D is TRBD2 (5 bases). This CDR3 has 12 amino acids. Trimming left V 5 bases short and J 9 bases short, with 11 bases between. Germline V gives CDR1 SGHTA, CDR2 FQGTGA. The CDR3 loop is CASSLSGSEQFF. CDR3 bases: TGTGCCAGCAGCCTAAGCGGTAGTGAGCAGTTCTTC.

In its sample, this clonotype was seen many times. The rearrangement links TRBV2 to TRBJ1-3; D is undetermined. The V gene lost 7 bases and the J gene lost 3 bases, with 10 bases spanning the gap. CDR3 length: 13 amino acids. Germline V gene lookup returns CDR1 SNHLY and CDR2 FYNNEI. The CDR3 is CASMGLNGNTIYF. CDR3 nucleotides: TGTGCCAGCATGGGGTTGAATGGAAACACCATATATTTT.

This chain joins TRBV20-1 and TRBJ2-1; D gene uncertain. The CDR3 length is 13 residues. The germline gives CDR1 DFQATT, CDR2 SNEGSKA (reference sequence). V was clipped by 2 bases and J by 5 bases, with 10 bases between them. CDR3 coding DNA: TGCAGTGCTAGATCTTGGGCGGACAATGAGCAGTTCTTC. Amino acids: CSARSWADNEQFF.

This clonotype was seen repeatedly, ten times or more. J is TRBJ1-4 and V is TRBV19; the D is unclear. V lost 2 bases, J lost 0 bases, and 10 bases lay in between. This CDR3 has 16 residues. CDR1 is LNHDA, CDR2 SQIVND, per germline (reference sequence). CDR3 residues: CASSIPRSATNEKLFF. The CDR3 nucleotides are TGTGCCAGTAGTATACCGAGGTCAGCAACTAATGAAAAACTGTTTTTT.

The sample holds many counts of this clonotype. This sequence joins TRBV12-3 or TRBV12-4 and TRBJ2-2; D perhaps matches TRBD1 (6 bases). This CDR3 contains 14 residues. V lost 7 bases and J lost 4, with 13 bases in between. The CDR3 nucleotides are TGTGCCAGCACCGCAGGGGTCAGCACCGGGGAGCTGTTTTTT. Protein: CASTAGVSTGELFF.

This clonotype was recorded at least ten times. The chain uses TRBV6-1 and TRBJ1-1; D uncertain. Trimming cost V 6 bases and J 1 base, with 9 bases left between them. The CDR3 contains 13 residues. Looked up from germline, CDR1 is MNHNS and CDR2 is SASEGT. CDR3 loop: CASRTIGNTEAFF. The DNA of the CDR3 is TGTGCCAGCAGGACAATAGGGAACACTGAAGCTTTCTTT.

The V and J genes are TRBV20-1 and TRBJ2-3, with 7 bases fitting TRBD1. After removal of 5 bases from V and 4 bases from J, the junction contained 12 bases not matched to a gene. This CDR3 contains 15 residues. From germline, CDR1 is DFQATT and CDR2 SNEGSKA (reference sequence). DNA for the CDR3: TGCAGTGCTCCCATAGGGGGCGTCGGCTCAGATACGCAGTATTTT. Residues: CSAPIGGVGSDTQYF.

The V and J genes are TRBV18 and TRBJ1-2, with no clear D. The germline CDR1 and CDR2 sequences are KGHSH and LQKENI. V lost 8 bases to trimming and J lost 6 bases, with 22 bases between them. There are 15 residues in the CDR3. DNA of the CDR3: TGTGCCAGCAGCGTAGAGGTCACCCCCGCGGATGGCTACACCTTC. This encodes CASSVEVTPADGYTF.

This clonotype was seen many times. J is TRBJ2-7 and V is TRBV2, with 12 nucleotides matching TRBD1. CDR3 length: 13 amino acids. Germline V gives CDR1 SNHLY, CDR2 FYNNEI. J lost 6 bases, V lost 7 bases, and 4 bases had no gene match. This CDR3 is CASKGQGAVEQYF. CDR3 bases: TGTGCCAGCAAGGGACAGGGGGCGGTCGAGCAGTACTTC.

This clonotype has more than one count but fewer than ten. The chain combines TRBV30 with TRBJ1-1, with TRBD1 matching 9 bases. CDR3 length equals 15 residues. The trim removed 2 bases at V and 3 bases at J, leaving 7 bases unmatched. CDR1 is GTSNPN and CDR2 is SVGIG in the germline V gene (reference sequence). The CDR3 region is CAWSLGQGKYTEAFF. The DNA for the CDR3 is TGTGCCTGGAGTTTGGGACAGGGAAAATACACTGAAGCTTTCTTT.

This chain uses TRBV4-1 with TRBJ2-7; TRBD2 matches at 7 bases. V was pared by 0 bases and J by 5 bases, with 7 bases of the junction left unmatched. Per the germline V gene, CDR1 is MGHRA and CDR2 is YSYEKL. The CDR3 spans 15 residues. CDR3 region: CASSQDGSGRNEQYV. The CDR3, as DNA: TGCGCCAGCAGCCAAGATGGTAGCGGGCGGAACGAGCAGTACGTC.

This sequence joins TRBV5-1 and TRBJ2-7; TRBD1 agrees at 8 bases. The CDR3 is 15 amino acids. V lost 4 bases to trimming and J lost 2 bases; unmatched junction nucleotides: 8. From germline, CDR1 is SGHRS and CDR2 YFSETQ. The CDR3 DNA sequence: TGCGCCAGCAGCCCGTGGGGACAGGACACCTACGAGCAGTACTTC. Translation: CASSPWGQDTYEQYF. The full variable domain, rest sourced from reference TRBV5-1 and TRBJ2-7, is KAGVTQTPRYLIKTRGQQVTLSCSPISGHRSVSWYQQTPGQGLQFLFEYFSETQRNKGNFPGRFSGRQFSNSRSEMNVSTLELGDSALYLCASSPWGQDTYEQYFGPGTRLTVT.

In its sample, this clonotype was seen many times. This chain links TRBV18 with TRBJ2-7, with a tentative D call TRBD2 (6 bases). Trimming left V 1 base short and J 4 bases short, with 14 bases between. Germline assignment: CDR1 KGHSH and CDR2 LQKENI. This CDR3 region has 15 residues. CDR3 region: CASSPRSGALYEQYF. CDR3 coding DNA: TGTGCCAGCTCACCACGTAGCGGAGCACTTTACGAGCAGTACTTC. Based on the CDR3 plus reference TRBV18 and TRBJ2-7, the full variable domain is NAGVMQNPRHLVRRRGQEARLRCSPMKGHSHVYWYRQLPEEGLKFMVYLQKENIIDESGMPKERFSAEFPKEGPSILRIQQVVRGDSAAYFCASSPRSGALYEQYFGPGTRLTVT.